Listed here are 27 T cell receptor beta chains from one sample, sequenced in a study of blood T cell repertoires in COVID-19. The data were produced by immunoSEQ multiplex PCR, yet TCRdb's version contains in-frame clones alone and is incomplete. The sample consists of 250,000 to 300,000 clones, under 90% of them appearing once. Sequenced material: PBMCs or T cells enriched from blood (not recorded which). The receptors stem from a woman between 50 and 59 years old who had been exposed to COVID-19.

The chain recombines TRBV6-2 or TRBV6-3 with TRBJ2-1, with D maybe TRBD2 (5 bases). CDR1 MNHEY and CDR2 SVGEGT come from the germline V gene. This CDR3 is 11 amino acids long. Trimming pared 2 bases from V and 9 bases from J, leaving 5 bases between. This CDR3 reads CASSYSGEQFF. The DNA of the CDR3 is TGTGCCAGCAGTTACAGCGGTGAGCAGTTCTTC.

The chain carries TRBV7-9 and TRBJ2-1, with 9 nucleotides matching TRBD1. The CDR3 has 15 residues. The ends lost 5 bases at V and 5 bases at J; junction bases unmatched: 7. Germline CDR1 and CDR2: SEHNR and FQNEAQ (reference sequence). As DNA, the CDR3 is TGTGCCAGCAGCCGGGGGACAGGGTTAAACAATGAGCAGTTCTTC. Protein sequence: CASSRGTGLNNEQFF.

This clone came up a few times. This chain joins TRBV4-1 and TRBJ1-3, with D hard to call. The germline CDR1 and CDR2 sequences are MGHRA and YSYEKL. The ends were cut back, 0 bases at V and 0 bases at J, with 6 bases in the middle. The CDR3 extends over 15 amino acids. As DNA, the CDR3 is TGCGCCAGCAGCCAAGAATGGCACTCTGGAAACACCATATATTTT. Translated, it gives CASSQEWHSGNTIYF.

The chain joins TRBV5-1 to TRBJ1-1; D is undetermined. The CDR3 extends over 17 amino acids. V was trimmed by 4 bases and J by 0 bases, leaving 19 bases between them. Germline loops: CDR1 SGHRS, CDR2 YFSETQ. This chain's CDR3 is CASSPKRGLGLNTEAFF. The CDR3 DNA reads as TGCGCCAGCAGCCCGAAACGGGGTTTGGGATTGAACACTGAAGCTTTCTTT.

The J gene is TRBJ1-2, the V gene TRBV27; TRBD1 matches 7 bases. The germline gives CDR1 MNHEY, CDR2 SMNVEV (reference sequence). The trim removed 0 bases at V and 5 bases at J, leaving 3 bases unmatched. The length of the CDR3 is 14 residues. CDR3 sequence: CASSLSTGEYGYTF. The DNA for the CDR3 is TGTGCCAGCAGTTTATCTACAGGGGAATATGGCTACACCTTC.

V gene TRBV15 combines with J gene TRBJ2-5; tentatively, D is TRBD1 (5 bases). The CDR3 has 13 residues. Trimming shortened V by 6 bases and J by 3 bases, and 11 bases separated the two germline ends. Looked up from germline, CDR1 is LNHNV and CDR2 is YYDKDF (reference sequence). CDR3 loop: CATRKTDEETQYF. The CDR3 bases are TGTGCCACCAGGAAGACAGATGAAGAGACCCAGTACTTC.

The rearrangement joins TRBV25-1 to TRBJ2-3; D call uncertain. The CDR3 has 14 residues. Germline V gene lookup returns CDR1 MGHDK and CDR2 SYGVNS. The V end was cut by 3 bases, the J end by 4 bases, with 11 bases between. CDR3 in DNA: TGTGCCAGCAGTGATCTCCGACTCTCAGATACGCAGTATTTT. As protein: CASSDLRLSDTQYF. Combining the CDR3 with reference TRBV25-1 and TRBJ2-3 gives the whole variable domain EADIYQTPRYLVIGTGKKITLECSQTMGHDKMYWYQQDPGMELHLIHYSYGVNSTEKGDLSSESTVSRIRTEHFPLTLESARPSHTSQYLCASSDLRLSDTQYFGPGTRLTVL.

CDR3 in amino acids: CATGGAVSPHTQYF. CDR3 bases: TGTGCCACCGGCGGGGCCGTCTCACCACATACGCAGTATTTT. The V and J genes are TRBV6-5 and TRBJ2-3, with D perhaps matching TRBD2 (6 bases). This CDR3 comprises 14 residues. CDR1 MNHEY and CDR2 SVGAGI come from the germline V gene. Trimming took off 10 bases at V and 7 bases at J, with 21 bases between the two ends.

J is TRBJ2-7 and V is TRBV7-8; TRBD2 matches 11 bases. This CDR3 has 15 residues. J lost 2 bases, V lost 3 bases, and 3 bases had no gene match. From germline, CDR1 is SGHVS and CDR2 FQNEAQ. DNA of the CDR3: TGTGCCAGCAGCTTTGCTAGCGGGGGGCCCTACGAGCAGTACTTC. Amino acids: CASSFASGGPYEQYF.

The rearrangement joins TRBV28 to TRBJ1-2; no clear D. Trimming pared 1 base from V and 3 bases from J, leaving 18 bases between. Germline V lookup: CDR1 MDHEN, CDR2 SYDVKM. The CDR3 is made up of 17 amino acids. The CDR3 DNA is TGTGCCAGCAGTTTATCGTCCAGTTCCTGGGCGCACTATGGCTACACCTTC. Encoded protein: CASSLSSSSWAHYGYTF.

The V gene is TRBV7-9, the J gene TRBJ2-3; D gene ambiguous. The ends were cut back, 3 bases at V and 2 bases at J, with 9 bases in the middle. Germline-derived CDR1 and CDR2 are SEHNR and FQNEAQ (reference sequence). The CDR3 is 14 residues long. Here the CDR3 DNA reads TGTGCCAGCAGCTTTTCCGGGTCCACAGATACGCAGTATTTT. Translated, it gives CASSFSGSTDTQYF.

The J gene is TRBJ1-2, the V gene TRBV2; 9 bases agree with TRBD1. Germline CDR1 reads SNHLY; CDR2 reads FYNNEI. The CDR3 loop spans 13 amino acids. The J segment lost 7 bases and the V segment lost 8 bases, leaving 8 bases of the junction unmatched. The CDR3 coding sequence is TGTGCCAGCGAGGGACAGGGAAGCGGTGGCTACACCTTC. This gives the protein CASEGQGSGGYTF.

The rearrangement uses TRBV6-1 and TRBJ1-2, with unresolved D. Trimming took 3 bases from V and 4 from J, leaving 9 bases between them. CDR1 and CDR2 (germline): MNHNS, SASEGT. CDR3 size: 13 residues. CDR3 DNA: TGTGCCAGCAGTGAGGAGGGCCCCTATGGCTACACCTTC. Its protein product is CASSEEGPYGYTF.

The chain uses TRBV3-1 (or the pseudogene TRBV3-2) and TRBJ2-3, with 9 bases matching TRBD2. J lost 2 bases, V lost 3 bases, and 6 bases had no gene match. The CDR3 has 16 amino acids. Germline values: CDR1 LGHDT, CDR2 YNNKEL (reference sequence). Written as DNA, the CDR3 is TGTGCCAGCAGCCAGCTAGCGGGGAGCCCCACAGATACGCAGTATTTT. Translated, it gives CASSQLAGSPTDTQYF.

This clone was counted once. The chain is built from TRBV5-1 and TRBJ1-4, with D unresolved. V dropped 0 bases and J dropped 4 bases, with 10 bases sitting between them. The CDR3 sequence is 15 residues long. Germline V gene sequence: CDR1 SGHRS, CDR2 YFSETQ. The CDR3 sequence: CASSLGTGYNEKLFF. CDR3 bases: TGCGCCAGCAGCTTGGGGACGGGATATAATGAAAAACTGTTTTTT.

V gene TRBV6-5 combines with J gene TRBJ1-1, with D uncertain. Looked up from germline, CDR1 is MNHEY and CDR2 is SVGAGI. Trimming took off 0 bases at V and 8 bases at J, with 10 bases between the two ends. CDR3 length: 13 residues. DNA of the CDR3: TGTGCCAGCAGTTACTCGACGGGGTTCGAAGCTTTCTTT. Translating gives CASSYSTGFEAFF.

The chain employs TRBV5-1 and TRBJ2-2, with TRBD2 as a possible D gene (5 bases). Germline lookup yields CDR1 SGHRS and CDR2 YFSETQ. The CDR3 length is 15 residues. Between the trimmed V and J ends, which lost 5 bases and 1 base, there was a span of 12 bases. Written as DNA, the CDR3 is TGCGCCAGCAGTGTCGCTAGCCGGAACACCGGGGAGCTGTTTTTT. Its protein is CASSVASRNTGELFF. The full variable domain, completed using reference TRBV5-1 and TRBJ2-2, is KAGVTQTPRYLIKTRGQQVTLSCSPISGHRSVSWYQQTPGQGLQFLFEYFSETQRNKGNFPGRFSGRQFSNSRSEMNVSTLELGDSALYLCASSVASRNTGELFFGEGSRLTVL.

V is TRBV2 and J is TRBJ1-3; D remains ambiguous. There are 14 residues in the CDR3. Germline CDR1 SNHLY, CDR2 FYNNEI. The germline V and J ends were trimmed by 2 bases and 3 bases, with 8 bases remaining between them. The CDR3 reads CASSEYSGGNTIYF. The CDR3 nucleotides are TGTGCCAGCAGTGAATATTCGGGTGGAAACACCATATATTTT.

Regarding this clone: At the DNA level, this CDR3 is encoded by other sequences in the same sample as well. This chain joins TRBV7-9 and TRBJ1-1; D is uncertain. The CDR3 is made up of 14 amino acids. V dropped 1 base and J dropped 1 base, with 7 bases sitting between them. Per the germline V gene, CDR1 is SEHNR and CDR2 is FQNEAQ (reference sequence). This CDR3 reads CASSLVGRNTEAFF. In DNA form, the CDR3 reads TGTGCCAGCAGCTTAGTTGGGAGGAACACTGAAGCTTTCTTT.

Only one count was recorded for this clone. The chain joins TRBV28 to TRBJ1-2, with D unresolved. V shed 6 bases and J shed 0 bases, with 14 bases lying between them. The CDR3 totals 15 residues. In germline, CDR1 is MDHEN, CDR2 SYDVKM. The CDR3 DNA reads TGTGCCAGCAGGGGAGACCCGAGGGCTAACTATGGCTACACCTTC. Protein sequence: CASRGDPRANYGYTF.

CDR3 DNA sequence: TGTGCCAGCAGACACGCAACAGTCCCAGATACGCAGTATTTT. Amino acid sequence: CASRHATVPDTQYF. The chain employs TRBV2 and TRBJ2-3; no definite D call. Deletions cut 6 bases from V and 4 bases from J, with 14 bases between. There are 14 residues in the CDR3. The germline V gene encodes CDR1 SNHLY and CDR2 FYNNEI.

V gene TRBV7-8 combines with J gene TRBJ2-7; D gene unclear. V was pared by 5 bases and J by 0 bases, with 8 bases between. CDR1 and CDR2 from the germline V gene are SGHVS and FQNEAQ. This CDR3 comprises 13 residues. CDR3 sequence (DNA): TGTGCCAGCAGCCCACACTACTCCTACGAGCAGTACTTC. Amino acids: CASSPHYSYEQYF. The entire variable domain, with the rest obtained from reference TRBV7-8 and TRBJ2-7, is as follows: GAGVSQSPRYKVAKRGQDVALRCDPISGHVSLFWYQQALGQGPEFLTYFQNEAQLDKSGLPSDRFFAERPEGSVSTLKIQRTQQEDSAVYLCASSPHYSYEQYFGPGTRLTVT.

The rearrangement joins TRBV24-1 to TRBJ2-6; D is uncertain. Trimming pared 6 bases from V and 0 bases from J, leaving 8 bases between. The CDR3 is 15 residues long. Germline V gene lookup returns CDR1 KGHDR and CDR2 SFDVKD. The chain's CDR3 is CATSRQNSGANVLTF. As DNA, the CDR3 is TGTGCCACCAGTCGACAAAACTCTGGGGCCAACGTCCTGACTTTC.

The chain employs TRBV15 and TRBJ1-6; TRBD1 might be the D (5 bases). CDR3 length equals 12 residues. Trimming took 1 base from V and 14 from J, leaving 9 bases between them. Germline values: CDR1 LNHNV, CDR2 YYDKDF (reference sequence). CDR3 nucleotides: TGTGCCACCAGCAGAGTACCAGGGTCCCTCCACTTT. Translation gives CATSRVPGSLHF.

V is TRBV25-1 and J is TRBJ2-3; 10 bases line up with TRBD2. The V gene's germline CDR1 is MGHDK and CDR2 SYGVNS. The J segment lost 0 bases and the V segment lost 6 bases, leaving 12 bases of the junction unmatched. This CDR3 is 18 amino acids long. The CDR3 DNA sequence: TGTGCCAGCAGCCTGGGGACTAGCGCTAGCCTTAGCACAGATACGCAGTATTTT. Protein product: CASSLGTSASLSTDTQYF.

V usage is TRBV4-1 and J usage is TRBJ1-4; 8 bases map to TRBD1. Germline V lookup: CDR1 MGHRA, CDR2 YSYEKL. The CDR3 runs to 19 residues. V shed 0 bases and J 5 bases; nucleotides not matched to a gene: 14. This chain's CDR3 is CASSQERGQGASSNEKLFF. CDR3 sequence (DNA): TGCGCCAGCAGCCAAGAAAGAGGGCAGGGGGCTTCTTCGAATGAAAAACTGTTTTTT.

This sequence joins TRBV5-6 and TRBJ1-6; 7 bases fit TRBD1. Germline V gives CDR1 SGHDT, CDR2 YYEEEE. The V segment lost 1 base and the J segment 6 bases; nucleotides outside the gene matches: 4. The length of the CDR3 is 15 residues. The CDR3 DNA is TGTGCCAGCAGCTTGAAACAGGGGTTTAATTCACCCCTCCACTTT. Its translation: CASSLKQGFNSPLHF.